The TCR beta chain described here comes from a study of blood T cells in healthy people across ages. V dropped 0 bases and J dropped 3; count of bases not matched to a gene: 8. CDR1 is LGHNA and CDR2 is YSLEER in the germline V gene. This CDR3 has 17 amino acids. Healthy Caucasian individuals from Russia aged about 6 to 100 were enrolled as donors. PCR was performed a second time for roughly 6 to 12 cycles using a sample-barcoded 5' primer and a J-beta primer mix. Each sample provided no less than 2.5 million CDR3-containing paired-end reads. TCRdb re-called the 5' RACE reads through MiXCR, storing one row per CDR3 protein. The table has 890,000 or so distinct CDR3 sequences, less than 80% seen once.

The rearrangement joins TRBV4-3 to TRBJ2-3; 8 bases align to TRBD2. Source material: blood. The TCR originated in a man under 40 in good health. The CDR3 region is CASSQDAGGLGTDTQYF. In nucleotides, the CDR3 is TGCGCCAGCAGCCAAGATGCGGGGGGCTTAGGGACAGATACGCAGTATTTT.